This entry lists 10 T cell receptor beta chains sequenced from one sample in a study of siplizumab effects on memory and regulatory T cells. Produced via immunoSEQ multiplex PCR; TCRdb's table is partial and in-frame only. Of about 64,000 clones in the sample, 95% to 98% were seen once. The material sequenced was naive CD8+ T cells sorted from blood. The receptors shown here come from a human donor in good health.

This clone was counted a single time. This chain uses TRBV29-1 with TRBJ2-1, with TRBD2 as a possible D gene (5 bases). Trimming pared 0 bases from V and 2 bases from J, leaving 5 bases between. The CDR3 totals 13 residues. The germline gives CDR1 SQVTM, CDR2 ANQGSEA. Written as DNA, the CDR3 is TGCAGCGTTGAAGAGGAGGCCTACAATGAGCAGTTCTTC. Its translation is CSVEEEAYNEQFF.

This chain joins TRBV10-1 and TRBJ2-1; D gene uncertain. V lost 8 bases, J lost 3 bases, and 11 bases lay in between. CDR1 and CDR2 from the germline V gene are WNHNN and SYGVQD (reference sequence). The CDR3 has 13 residues. The CDR3 protein is CASHDWGYNEQFF. The CDR3 DNA follows: TGCGCCAGCCACGATTGGGGCTACAATGAGCAGTTCTTC.

This rearrangement joins TRBV5-6 to TRBJ2-2; 7 bases align to TRBD2. This CDR3 region has 15 residues. Unmatched junction bases numbered 6, after V lost 4 bases and J lost 3 bases. Germline CDR1 and CDR2: SGHDT and YYEEEE. CDR3 residues: CASSQRDFYTGELFF. The CDR3 bases are TGTGCCAGCAGCCAGCGGGACTTTTACACCGGGGAGCTGTTTTTT. Full variable domain (missing parts from reference TRBV5-6 and TRBJ2-2): DAGVTQSPTHLIKTRGQQVTLRCSPKSGHDTVSWYQQALGQGPQFIFQYYEEEERQRGNFPDRFSGHQFPNYSSELNVNALLLGDSALYLCASSQRDFYTGELFFGEGSRLTVL.

This clone was found once. This chain links TRBV10-1 with TRBJ2-7, with 12 positions matching TRBD2. The V gene's germline CDR1 is WNHNN and CDR2 SYGVQD (reference sequence). The trim removed 4 bases at V and 3 bases at J, leaving 10 bases unmatched. The CDR3 contains 17 residues. CDR3 sequence reads: CASSARTSGEPYYEQYF. The CDR3 nucleotides read TGCGCCAGCAGTGCCAGGACTAGCGGGGAACCTTACTACGAGCAGTACTTC.

The gene calls are TRBV5-1 and TRBJ2-3; 11 nucleotides agree with TRBD2. CDR1 is SGHRS and CDR2 is YFSETQ in the germline V gene. The CDR3 is made up of 15 amino acids. J was trimmed by 3 bases and V by 4 bases; bases with no gene match: 4. CDR3 loop: CASSQGTSGTDTQYF. The CDR3 DNA reads as TGCGCCAGCAGCCAGGGGACTAGCGGAACAGATACGCAGTATTTT. The whole variable domain, filled in from reference TRBV5-1 and TRBJ2-3, reads KAGVTQTPRYLIKTRGQQVTLSCSPISGHRSVSWYQQTPGQGLQFLFEYFSETQRNKGNFPGRFSGRQFSNSRSEMNVSTLELGDSALYLCASSQGTSGTDTQYFGPGTRLTVL.

The V and J genes are TRBV7-9 and TRBJ1-2; D uncertain. The CDR3 totals 12 residues. Germline lookup yields CDR1 SEHNR and CDR2 FQNEAQ (reference sequence). Between the trimmed V and J ends, which lost 2 bases and 4 bases, there was a span of 5 bases. CDR3 nucleotides: TGTGCCAGCAGCTTATACAGCTATGGCTACACCTTC. It is translated as CASSLYSYGYTF.

The gene calls are TRBV5-1 and TRBJ2-1; D is unresolved. V lost 1 base to trimming and J lost 6 bases, with 17 bases between them. The V gene's germline CDR1 is SGHRS and CDR2 YFSETQ. This CDR3 is 16 amino acids long. CDR3 loop: CASSLPGSTVSNEQFF. The CDR3 DNA reads TGCGCCAGCAGCTTGCCTGGCTCAACGGTCTCCAATGAGCAGTTCTTC.

This clone is a singleton in its sample. J is TRBJ2-5 and V is TRBV4-1, with 7 nucleotides matching TRBD1. The closer fit of TRBJ2-7 to the DNA end suggests the J call may be wrong. The CDR3 consists of 16 residues. The germline V gene has CDR1 MGHRA and CDR2 YSYEKL. The CDR3 region has the DNA TGCGCCAGCAGCCAAGATCGGGCAGGGGGTCCCTACGAGCAGTACTTC. It yields the protein CASSQDRAGGPYEQYF.

The genes are TRBV7-8 and TRBJ2-7; no reliable D call. Between the trimmed V and J ends, which lost 5 bases and 3 bases, there was a span of 8 bases. Germline V gene sequence: CDR1 SGHVS, CDR2 FQNEAQ. There are 12 residues in the CDR3. CDR3 coding DNA: TGTGCCAGCAGCAATAACAACTACGAGCAGTACTTC. It encodes CASSNNNYEQYF.

V and J are TRBV6-1 and TRBJ2-3, with D possibly being TRBD1 or TRBD2 (5 bases each). The CDR3 totals 15 residues. V was cut by 2 bases and J by 4 bases, with 13 bases left in between. Germline values: CDR1 MNHNS, CDR2 SASEGT. The CDR3 region is CASSEFGTPADTQYF. The CDR3 nucleotides read TGTGCCAGCAGTGAATTCGGGACCCCAGCAGATACGCAGTATTTT.